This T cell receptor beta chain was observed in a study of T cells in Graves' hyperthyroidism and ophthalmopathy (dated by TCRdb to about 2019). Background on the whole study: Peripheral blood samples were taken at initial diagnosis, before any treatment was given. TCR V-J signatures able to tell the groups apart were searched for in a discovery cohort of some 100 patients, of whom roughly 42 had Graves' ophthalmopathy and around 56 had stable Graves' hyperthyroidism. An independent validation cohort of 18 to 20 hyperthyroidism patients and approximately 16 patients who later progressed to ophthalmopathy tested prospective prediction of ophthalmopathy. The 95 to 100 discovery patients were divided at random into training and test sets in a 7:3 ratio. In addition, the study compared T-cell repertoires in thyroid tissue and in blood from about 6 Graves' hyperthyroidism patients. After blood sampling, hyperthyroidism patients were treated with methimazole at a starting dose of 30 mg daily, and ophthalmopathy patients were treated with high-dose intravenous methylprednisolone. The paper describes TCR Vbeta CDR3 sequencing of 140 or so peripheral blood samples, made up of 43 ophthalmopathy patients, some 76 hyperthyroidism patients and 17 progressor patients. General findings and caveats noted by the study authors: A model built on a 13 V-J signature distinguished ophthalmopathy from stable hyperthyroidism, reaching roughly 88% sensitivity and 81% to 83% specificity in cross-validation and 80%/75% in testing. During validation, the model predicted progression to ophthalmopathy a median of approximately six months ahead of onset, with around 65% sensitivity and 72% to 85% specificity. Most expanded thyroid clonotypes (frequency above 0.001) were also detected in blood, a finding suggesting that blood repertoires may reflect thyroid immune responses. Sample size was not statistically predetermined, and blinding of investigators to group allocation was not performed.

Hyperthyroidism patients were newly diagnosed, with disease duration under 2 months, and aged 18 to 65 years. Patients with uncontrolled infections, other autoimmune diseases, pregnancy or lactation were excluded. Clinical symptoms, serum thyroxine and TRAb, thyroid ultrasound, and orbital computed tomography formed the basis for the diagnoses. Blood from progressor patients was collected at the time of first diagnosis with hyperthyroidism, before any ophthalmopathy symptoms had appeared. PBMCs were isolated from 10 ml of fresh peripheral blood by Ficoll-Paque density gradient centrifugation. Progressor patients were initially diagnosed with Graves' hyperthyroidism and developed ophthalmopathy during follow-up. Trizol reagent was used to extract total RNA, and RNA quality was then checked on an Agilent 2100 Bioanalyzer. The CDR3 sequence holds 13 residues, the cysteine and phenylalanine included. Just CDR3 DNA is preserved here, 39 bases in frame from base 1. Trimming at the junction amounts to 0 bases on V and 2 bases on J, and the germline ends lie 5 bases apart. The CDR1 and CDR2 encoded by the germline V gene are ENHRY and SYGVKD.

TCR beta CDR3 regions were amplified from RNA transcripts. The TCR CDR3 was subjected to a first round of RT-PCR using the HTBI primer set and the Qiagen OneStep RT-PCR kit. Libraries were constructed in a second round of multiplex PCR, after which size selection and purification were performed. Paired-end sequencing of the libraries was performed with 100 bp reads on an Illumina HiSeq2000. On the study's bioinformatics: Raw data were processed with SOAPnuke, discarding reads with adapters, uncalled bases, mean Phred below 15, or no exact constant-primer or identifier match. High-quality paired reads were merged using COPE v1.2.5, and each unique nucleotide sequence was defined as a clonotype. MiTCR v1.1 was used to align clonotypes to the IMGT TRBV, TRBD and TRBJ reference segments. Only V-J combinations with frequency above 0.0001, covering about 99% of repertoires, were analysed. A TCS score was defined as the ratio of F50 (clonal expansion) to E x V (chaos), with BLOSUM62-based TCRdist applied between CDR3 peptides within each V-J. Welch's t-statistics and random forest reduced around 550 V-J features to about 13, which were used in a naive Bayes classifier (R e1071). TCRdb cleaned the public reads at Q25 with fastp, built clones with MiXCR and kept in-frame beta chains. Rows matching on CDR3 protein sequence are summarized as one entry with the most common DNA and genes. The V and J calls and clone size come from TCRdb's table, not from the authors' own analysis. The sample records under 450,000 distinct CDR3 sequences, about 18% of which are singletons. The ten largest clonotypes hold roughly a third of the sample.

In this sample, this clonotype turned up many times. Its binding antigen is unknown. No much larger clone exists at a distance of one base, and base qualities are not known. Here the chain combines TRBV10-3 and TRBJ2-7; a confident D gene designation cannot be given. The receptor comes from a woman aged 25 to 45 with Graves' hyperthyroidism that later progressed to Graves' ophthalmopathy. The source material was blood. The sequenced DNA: TGTGCCATCAGTGAGTCTACAGCCTACGAGCAGTACTTC. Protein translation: CAISESTAYEQYF.